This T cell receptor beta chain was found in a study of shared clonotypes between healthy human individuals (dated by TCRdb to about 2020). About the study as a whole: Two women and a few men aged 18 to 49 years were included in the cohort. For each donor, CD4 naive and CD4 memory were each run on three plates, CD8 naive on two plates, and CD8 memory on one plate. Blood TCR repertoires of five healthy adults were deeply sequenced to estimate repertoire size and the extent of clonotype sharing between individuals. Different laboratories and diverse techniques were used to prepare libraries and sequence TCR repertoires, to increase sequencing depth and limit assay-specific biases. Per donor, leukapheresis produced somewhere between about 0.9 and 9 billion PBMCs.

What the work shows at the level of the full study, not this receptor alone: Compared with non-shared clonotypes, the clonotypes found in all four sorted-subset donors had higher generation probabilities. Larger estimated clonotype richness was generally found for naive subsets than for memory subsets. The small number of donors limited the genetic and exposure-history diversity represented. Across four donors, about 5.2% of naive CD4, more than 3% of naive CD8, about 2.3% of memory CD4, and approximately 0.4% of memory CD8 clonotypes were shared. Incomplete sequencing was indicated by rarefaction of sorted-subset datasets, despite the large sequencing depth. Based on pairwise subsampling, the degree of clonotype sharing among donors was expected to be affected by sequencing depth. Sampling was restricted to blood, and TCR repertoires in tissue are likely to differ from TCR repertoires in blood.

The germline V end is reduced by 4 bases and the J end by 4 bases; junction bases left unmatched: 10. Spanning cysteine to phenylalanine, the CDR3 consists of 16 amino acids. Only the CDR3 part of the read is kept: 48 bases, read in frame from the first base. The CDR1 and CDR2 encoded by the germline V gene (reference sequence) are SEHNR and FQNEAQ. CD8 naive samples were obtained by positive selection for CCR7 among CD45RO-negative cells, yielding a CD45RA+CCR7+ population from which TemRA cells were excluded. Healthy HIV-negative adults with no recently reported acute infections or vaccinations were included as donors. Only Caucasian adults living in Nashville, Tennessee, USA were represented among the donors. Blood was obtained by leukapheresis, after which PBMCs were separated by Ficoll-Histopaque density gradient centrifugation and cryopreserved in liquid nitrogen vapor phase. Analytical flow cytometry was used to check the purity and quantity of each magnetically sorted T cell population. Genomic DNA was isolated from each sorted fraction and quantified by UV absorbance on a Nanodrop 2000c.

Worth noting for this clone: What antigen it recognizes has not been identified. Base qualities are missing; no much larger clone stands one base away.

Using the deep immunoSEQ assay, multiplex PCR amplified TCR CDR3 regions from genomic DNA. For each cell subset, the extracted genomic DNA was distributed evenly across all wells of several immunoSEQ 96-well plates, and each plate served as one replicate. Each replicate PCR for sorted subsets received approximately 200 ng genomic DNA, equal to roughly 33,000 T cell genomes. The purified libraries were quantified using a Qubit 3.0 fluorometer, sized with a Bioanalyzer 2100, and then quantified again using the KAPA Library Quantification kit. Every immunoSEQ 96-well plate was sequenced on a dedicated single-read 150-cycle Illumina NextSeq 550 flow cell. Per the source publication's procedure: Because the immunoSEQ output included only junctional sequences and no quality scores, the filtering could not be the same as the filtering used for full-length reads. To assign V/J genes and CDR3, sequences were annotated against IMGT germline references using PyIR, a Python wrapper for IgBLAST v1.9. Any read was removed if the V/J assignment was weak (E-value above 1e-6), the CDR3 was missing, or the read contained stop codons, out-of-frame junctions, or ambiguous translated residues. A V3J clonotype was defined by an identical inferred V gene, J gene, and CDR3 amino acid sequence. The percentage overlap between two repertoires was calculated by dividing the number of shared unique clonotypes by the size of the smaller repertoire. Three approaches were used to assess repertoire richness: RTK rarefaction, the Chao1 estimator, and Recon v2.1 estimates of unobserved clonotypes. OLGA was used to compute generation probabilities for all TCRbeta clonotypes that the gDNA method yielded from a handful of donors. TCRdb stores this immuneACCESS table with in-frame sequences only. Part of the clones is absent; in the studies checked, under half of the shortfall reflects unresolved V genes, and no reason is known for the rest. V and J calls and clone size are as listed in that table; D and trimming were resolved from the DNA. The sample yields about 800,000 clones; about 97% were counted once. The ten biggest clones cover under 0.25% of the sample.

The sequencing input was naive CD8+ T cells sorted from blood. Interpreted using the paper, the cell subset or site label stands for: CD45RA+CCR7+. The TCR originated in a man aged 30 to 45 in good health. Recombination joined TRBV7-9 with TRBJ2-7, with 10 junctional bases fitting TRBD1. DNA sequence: TGTGCCAGCAGCTCGTCCGGGACAGGGGCTAGGTACGAGCAGTACTTC. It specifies CASSSSGTGARYEQYF.